A single sample gave rise to the 32 T cell receptor beta chains below, sequenced in a study of blood T cell repertoires in COVID-19. The table came from immunoSEQ multiplex PCR; TCRdb's copy has only in-frame clones and leaves some out. The sample has approximately 140,000 clones, around 84% seen once; the top ten hold less than 9%. Input material: peripheral blood. The origin of the receptors is a man aged 25-40 years with COVID-19, enrolled during active disease.

This clone was seen repeatedly, ten times or more. V and J are TRBV6-2 or TRBV6-3 and TRBJ2-5; 8 positions agree with TRBD1. In germline, CDR1 is MNHEY, CDR2 SVGEGT. V shed 0 bases and J 5 bases; nucleotides not matched to a gene: 5. The CDR3 sequence is 15 residues long. CDR3 nucleotide sequence: TGTGCCAGCAGTTACTCGACAGGGGAGGTGGAGACCCAGTACTTC. It yields the protein CASSYSTGEVETQYF.

The rearrangement uses TRBV7-3 and TRBJ2-7; D ambiguous. The CDR3 is made up of 12 amino acids. Trimming removed 5 bases at V and 3 bases at J, with 8 bases between. Germline CDR1 is SGHTA and CDR2 is FQGTGA. The CDR3 DNA sequence: TGTGCCAGCAGCCCCCAGGACTACGAGCAGTACTTC. It codes for CASSPQDYEQYF. The full variable domain, its missing parts supplied by reference TRBV7-3 and TRBJ2-7, is GAGVSQTPSNKVTEKGKYVELRCDPISGHTALYWYRQSLGQGPEFLIYFQGTGAADDSGLPNDRFFAVRPEGSVSTLKIQRTERGDSAVYLCASSPQDYEQYFGPGTRLTVT.

This chain joins TRBV5-1 and TRBJ1-1, with D maybe TRBD1 (6 bases). Trimming took off 0 bases at V and 4 bases at J, with 13 bases between the two ends. The CDR3 is 15 residues long. Germline V lookup: CDR1 SGHRS, CDR2 YFSETQ. CDR3 coding DNA: TGCGCCAGCAGCTTGGGGGGGCGCGGGGGCACTGAAGCTTTCTTT. Translating it yields CASSLGGRGGTEAFF.

The J gene is TRBJ2-2, the V gene TRBV7-9; 9 bases fit TRBD1. The CDR3 has 14 amino acids. Germline V gene lookup returns CDR1 SEHNR and CDR2 FQNEAQ (reference sequence). Germline trimming cut 7 bases from V and 1 base from J; bases unmatched to any gene: 1. The CDR3 nucleotides are TGTGCCAGCACGGGACAGGGGAACACCGGGGAGCTGTTTTTT. Protein: CASTGQGNTGELFF.

The J gene is TRBJ1-5, the V gene TRBV7-2; D possibly corresponds to TRBD1 (6 bases). CDR3 length equals 17 residues. Germline lookup yields CDR1 SGHTA and CDR2 FQGNSA. Trimming cost V 5 bases and J 0 bases, with 17 bases left between them. The CDR3 protein is CASSHWAGEYSNQPQHF. In DNA form, the CDR3 reads TGTGCCAGCAGCCATTGGGCAGGGGAGTATAGCAATCAGCCCCAGCATTTT.

J is TRBJ1-1 and V is TRBV14; D not certain. The CDR3 runs 13 residues. V was pared by 4 bases and J by 8 bases, with 14 bases between. Germline V gene lookup returns CDR1 SGHDN and CDR2 FVKESK. The DNA of the CDR3 is TGTGCCAGCAGCCTGACTACGGGTCGAGAAGCTTTCTTT. Translation: CASSLTTGREAFF.

This clone was detected only a few times. The gene calls are TRBV28 and TRBJ1-2; the D gene is possibly TRBD1 (6 bases). Germline-derived CDR1 and CDR2 are MDHEN and SYDVKM. There are 13 residues in the CDR3. Trimming removed 0 bases at V and 8 bases at J, with 10 bases between. CDR3 bases: TGTGCCAGCAGTTTATGGGGGGCGCAGGGCTACACCTTC. It encodes CASSLWGAQGYTF.

This clone was seen once. The CDR3 region has the DNA TGTGCCAGTAGTATTAGCGGGAGGGCCATCAATGAGCAGTTCTTC. Protein: CASSISGRAINEQFF. V usage is TRBV19 and J usage is TRBJ2-1, with 11 positions matching TRBD2. Trimming at V came to 3 bases and at J to 6 bases, leaving 4 bases not matched to a gene. Germline V CDR1 and CDR2: LNHDA, SQIVND (reference sequence). The CDR3 is 15 amino acids.

The CDR3 DNA reads as TGTGCCAGCAGCCGCGGACTAGCAACCCCCGGGTACTTC. It yields the protein CASSRGLATPGYF. The chain combines TRBV9 with TRBJ2-7; TRBD2 matches at 8 bases. Per the germline V gene, CDR1 is SGDLS and CDR2 is YYNGEE. V was clipped by 4 bases and J by 12 bases; unmatched bases: 12. CDR3 length: 13 amino acids.

This clone has just one count. This sequence joins TRBV28 and TRBJ1-5; 9 bases are shared with TRBD1. The CDR3 sequence is 13 residues long. Trimming removed 8 bases from V and 6 bases from J; junction bases left unmatched: 5. Germline values: CDR1 MDHEN, CDR2 SYDVKM. CDR3 coding DNA: TGTGCCAGCCGGGACAGGGATCGTCAGCCCCAGCATTTT. It encodes CASRDRDRQPQHF.

The V call is TRBV6-5, the J call TRBJ2-7; maybe TRBD1 (6 bases). In germline, CDR1 is MNHEY, CDR2 SVGAGI. V lost 5 bases and J lost 2, with 13 bases in between. The CDR3 runs to 14 residues. CDR3 amino acids: CASSPPGATYEQYF. The CDR3 nucleotides are TGTGCCAGCAGTCCCCCAGGGGCGACCTACGAGCAGTACTTC.

This rearrangement joins TRBV27 to TRBJ2-7; D is undetermined. The CDR3 runs to 13 residues. V lost 0 bases and J lost 5, with 8 bases in between. Germline V CDR1 and CDR2: MNHEY, SMNVEV (reference sequence). CDR3 in amino acids: CASSLSRHHEQYF. The CDR3 bases are TGTGCCAGCAGTTTATCCCGACATCACGAGCAGTACTTC.

This sequence joins TRBV30 and TRBJ2-7, with D possibly matching TRBD2 (6 bases). Trimming shortened V by 0 bases and J by 2 bases, and 11 bases separated the two germline ends. This CDR3 comprises 14 residues. Germline lookup yields CDR1 GTSNPN and CDR2 SVGIG (reference sequence). CDR3 residues: CAWSVGGTAYEQYF. The CDR3 DNA reads TGTGCCTGGAGTGTGGGCGGGACCGCCTACGAGCAGTACTTC.

The chain employs TRBV10-3 and TRBJ2-1; no definite D call. Germline CDR1 ENHRY, CDR2 SYGVKD. The CDR3 has 11 residues. V dropped 7 bases and J dropped 10 bases, with 11 bases sitting between them. CDR3 protein: CAIKQNAEQFF. CDR3 coding DNA: TGTGCCATCAAACAGAACGCCGAGCAGTTCTTC.

This clone was seen a single time. V gene TRBV19 combines with J gene TRBJ2-5; 8 nucleotides agree with TRBD2. The CDR3 spans 15 residues. Germline-derived CDR1 and CDR2 are LNHDA and SQIVND (reference sequence). The J segment lost 3 bases and the V segment lost 8 bases, leaving 11 bases of the junction unmatched. Written as DNA, the CDR3 is TGTGCCAGTGGGGTTCGGGGGGGGAGAAAAGAGACCCAGTACTTC. This encodes CASGVRGGRKETQYF. The full variable domain, its missing parts supplied by reference TRBV19 and TRBJ2-5, is DGGITQSPKYLFRKEGQNVTLSCEQNLNHDAMYWYRQDPGQGLRLIYYSQIVNDFQKGDIAEGYSVSREKKESFPLTVTSAQKNPTAFYLCASGVRGGRKETQYFGPGTRLLVL.

The rearrangement joins TRBV24-1 to TRBJ2-5; 8 bases match TRBD2. V lost 4 bases and J lost 7; bases outside the gene matches: 13. The CDR3 spans 16 residues. Germline V gene lookup returns CDR1 KGHDR and CDR2 SFDVKD. The CDR3 region has the DNA TGTGCCACCAGTGAAGGGACTAGTTTAGTCTTCGCGACCCAGTACTTC. Translated, it gives CATSEGTSLVFATQYF.

This chain uses TRBV27 with TRBJ2-6; maybe TRBD1 (5 bases). The V gene's germline CDR1 is MNHEY and CDR2 SMNVEV (reference sequence). The CDR3 runs to 19 residues. V lost 2 bases to trimming and J lost 0 bases, with 17 bases between them. This CDR3 is CASSLGAGRWSSGANVLTF. CDR3 nucleotides: TGTGCCAGCAGTTTAGGGGCCGGGCGTTGGAGCTCTGGGGCCAACGTCCTGACTTTC.

The rearrangement uses TRBV6-6 and TRBJ1-5; 7 bases align to TRBD1. Germline V CDR1 and CDR2: MNHNY, SVGAGI (reference sequence). V shed 6 bases and J 1 base; nucleotides not matched to a gene: 9. The CDR3 consists of 16 residues. The CDR3 is CASRPLGGQSNQPQHF. CDR3 coding DNA: TGTGCCAGCAGGCCGCTAGGGGGCCAGAGCAATCAGCCCCAGCATTTT.

This chain connects TRBV7-6 to TRBJ2-5; perhaps TRBD2 as D (6 bases). CDR3 length equals 14 residues. V was pared by 1 base and J by 5 bases, with 11 bases between. Germline V gene data show CDR1 as SGHVS and CDR2 as FNYEAQ. CDR3 nucleotides: TGTGCCAGCAGCTTAGGGGTGGCGGGGGAGACCCAGTACTTC. Protein sequence: CASSLGVAGETQYF.

This clone was recorded a few times. This chain connects TRBV28 to TRBJ1-2; 10 bases fit TRBD1. Germline V lookup: CDR1 MDHEN, CDR2 SYDVKM. V shed 5 bases, J shed 4 bases, and the junction held 7 bases outside the gene matches. The CDR3 loop spans 15 amino acids. CDR3 region: CASSRGQGNFYGYTF. CDR3 in DNA: TGTGCCAGCAGTAGGGGACAGGGGAATTTCTATGGCTACACCTTC.

The chain links TRBV7-2 to TRBJ2-1; maybe TRBD2 (5 bases). The V gene's germline CDR1 is SGHTA and CDR2 FQGNSA. Trimming stripped 5 bases from V and 11 bases from J, with 16 bases between. This CDR3 has 13 amino acids. The CDR3 DNA reads as TGTGCCAGCAGCCCCGAGGGCGGAATCCAGCAGTTCTTC. Translating it yields CASSPEGGIQQFF. Variable domain in full (rest from reference TRBV7-2 and TRBJ2-1): GAGVSQSPSNKVTEKGKDVELRCDPISGHTALYWYRQSLGQGLEFLIYFQGNSAPDKSGLPSDRFSAERTGGSVSTLTIQRTQQEDSAVYLCASSPEGGIQQFFGPGTRLTVL.

The rearrangement links TRBV5-1 to TRBJ1-2; TRBD1 matches 7 bases. Germline-derived CDR1 and CDR2 are SGHRS and YFSETQ. J gave up 8 bases and V 4 bases, and 11 bases lay outside the gene matches. This CDR3 region has 14 residues. The CDR3, as DNA: TGCGCCAGCAGCCCCGGGGACAGATGGGAAGGCTACACCTTC. Its protein product is CASSPGDRWEGYTF.

This chain links TRBV7-9 with TRBJ1-2; TRBD1 agrees at 8 bases. Germline values: CDR1 SEHNR, CDR2 FQNEAQ (reference sequence). This CDR3 spans 14 amino acids. The ends lost 6 bases at V and 5 bases at J; junction bases unmatched: 8. This chain's CDR3 is CASRGSGGWYGYTF. The CDR3 DNA sequence: TGTGCCAGCAGGGGATCAGGGGGCTGGTATGGCTACACCTTC.

This clone was observed a few times. The CDR3 DNA follows: TGTGCCAGCAGCCGGGACAGCTACACTGAAGCTTTCTTT. Residues: CASSRDSYTEAFF. The chain is built from TRBV9 and TRBJ1-1, with TRBD1 matching over 7 bases. The V segment lost 4 bases and the J segment 3 bases; nucleotides outside the gene matches: 3. CDR1 is SGDLS, CDR2 YYNGEE, per germline. CDR3 length equals 13 residues.

The rearrangement uses TRBV4-1 and TRBJ1-1; the D gene is possibly TRBD1 (6 bases). The CDR3 spans 19 residues. CDR1 is MGHRA, CDR2 YSYEKL, per germline. The germline V and J ends were trimmed by 3 bases and 4 bases, with 27 bases remaining between them. CDR3 sequence: CASSHLFLPGDGWGTEAFF. The CDR3 coding sequence is TGCGCCAGCAGCCATCTATTTTTACCAGGGGATGGCTGGGGCACTGAAGCTTTCTTT.

The chain has TRBV11-3 and TRBJ2-5; TRBD1 aligns across 7 bases. J was trimmed by 1 base and V by 4 bases; bases with no gene match: 6. This CDR3 spans 15 amino acids. The germline V gene encodes CDR1 SGHNT and CDR2 YENEEA. CDR3 amino acids: CASSSGQATQETQYF. CDR3 nucleotide sequence: TGTGCCAGCAGCTCCGGACAGGCGACCCAAGAGACCCAGTACTTC.

This chain uses TRBV9 with TRBJ2-1; 10 nucleotides match TRBD2. V lost 0 bases and J lost 6; bases outside the gene matches: 6. CDR1 is SGDLS and CDR2 is YYNGEE in the germline V gene. The CDR3 is 16 amino acids. CDR3 loop: CASSVGISGRTNEQFF. For the CDR3, the DNA is TGTGCCAGCAGCGTAGGTATTAGCGGGAGGACCAATGAGCAGTTCTTC.

This clone has only one observation. The CDR3 is CASSIQGPSNEQFF. The CDR3 bases are TGTGCCAGTAGTATACAGGGGCCGAGCAATGAGCAGTTCTTC. This sequence joins TRBV19 and TRBJ2-1; D may be TRBD1 (6 bases). Looked up from germline, CDR1 is LNHDA and CDR2 is SQIVND (reference sequence). The V gene lost 2 bases and the J gene lost 6 bases, with 11 bases spanning the gap. This CDR3 is 14 amino acids long.

The rearrangement links TRBV7-9 to TRBJ1-1; a possible D gene is TRBD1 (6 bases). The V gene's germline CDR1 is SEHNR and CDR2 FQNEAQ (reference sequence). This CDR3 spans 15 amino acids. V lost 5 bases and J lost 7, with 20 bases in between. CDR3 loop: CASSPGTHSGDEAFF. The CDR3 bases are TGTGCCAGCAGCCCTGGGACACACTCCGGGGATGAAGCTTTCTTT. Variable domain in full (rest from reference TRBV7-9 and TRBJ1-1): DTGVSQNPRHKITKRGQNVTFRCDPISEHNRLYWYRQTLGQGPEFLTYFQNEAQLEKSRLLSDRFSAERPKGSFSTLEIQRTEQGDSAMYLCASSPGTHSGDEAFFGQGTRLTVV.

This clone appeared once. The genes are TRBV6-2 or TRBV6-3 and TRBJ2-1, with D possibly being TRBD1 (5 bases). CDR1 is MNHEY and CDR2 is SVGEGT in the germline V gene. V lost 0 bases and J lost 6, with 15 bases in between. The CDR3 runs 16 residues. For the CDR3, the DNA is TGTGCCAGCAGTTACTCGGAACGAACTGACAGCAATGAGCAGTTCTTC. It specifies CASSYSERTDSNEQFF.

The chain is built from TRBV9 and TRBJ1-4; D uncertain. Germline CDR1 is SGDLS and CDR2 is YYNGEE. The CDR3 totals 15 residues. V lost 0 bases, J lost 5 bases, and 11 bases lay in between. The CDR3 spells CASSVGNRLNEKLFF. DNA for the CDR3: TGTGCCAGCAGCGTAGGTAACAGACTAAATGAAAAACTGTTTTTT.

The chain employs TRBV19 and TRBJ2-7; TRBD2 agrees at 12 bases. In germline, CDR1 is LNHDA, CDR2 SQIVND (reference sequence). The J segment lost 7 bases and the V segment lost 2 bases, leaving 6 bases of the junction unmatched. The CDR3 extends over 15 amino acids. CDR3 in DNA: TGTGCCAGTAGTATACTAGCGGGAGGGCCCGAAGAGCAGTACTTC. It yields the protein CASSILAGGPEEQYF.